This T cell receptor beta chain was obtained from a study of early T cells in non-severe SARS-CoV-2 infection. TCRdb reprocessed the 5' RACE reads via MiXCR and lists one record per CDR3 protein. The data show about 29,000 distinct CDR3 sequences, more than 3.5% seen once. This clonotype was seen a few times. The CDR3 loop spans 15 amino acids. The J segment lost 5 bases and the V segment lost 5 bases, leaving 5 bases of the junction unmatched. Sample: whole blood. The chain joins TRBV12-3 or TRBV12-4 to TRBJ2-1; 11 bases are shared with TRBD1. The sequence came from an adult who was a healthcare worker with PCR-confirmed SARS-CoV-2 infection or an uninfected control (not recorded which). CDR3 bases: TGTGCCAGCAGTCATAGGGACAGGGGGGACAATGAGCAGTTCTTC. Translating it yields CASSHRDRGDNEQFF.